The clone carrying this T cell receptor beta chain showed up just a few times. Its specificity is unknown. Trimming cost V 5 bases and J 0 bases; bases outside gene matches: 4. The CDR3 is 14 residues long. Germline CDR1 reads MNHEY; CDR2 reads SVGEGT. This sample was included in a study of T cells after yellow fever vaccination. It was through 5'RACE template switching that TCR cDNA was made, with a universal primer site and UMIs added. Using its own MiXCR run on the 5' RACE reads, TCRdb lists one record per CDR3 protein. Among 500,000 to 550,000 distinct CDR3 sequences listed, roughly a fifth were seen once. Study-level results: After the booster, 96% of CD4 and more than 75% of CD8 primary-response clones were re-detected. Within FACS-sorted repertoires, abundant clonotypes contaminating from the bulk population could be present.

The sequencing here drew on PBMCs, taken 21 days after the first yellow fever vaccination. The chain couples TRBV6-2 or TRBV6-3 to TRBJ2-7, with 7 nucleotides matching TRBD1. The TCR originated in a young man who received the YFV17D yellow fever vaccine. In DNA, the CDR3 is TGTGCCAGCAGTAGGACAGGCCGCTCCTACGAGCAGTACTTC. The encoded protein is CASSRTGRSYEQYF.